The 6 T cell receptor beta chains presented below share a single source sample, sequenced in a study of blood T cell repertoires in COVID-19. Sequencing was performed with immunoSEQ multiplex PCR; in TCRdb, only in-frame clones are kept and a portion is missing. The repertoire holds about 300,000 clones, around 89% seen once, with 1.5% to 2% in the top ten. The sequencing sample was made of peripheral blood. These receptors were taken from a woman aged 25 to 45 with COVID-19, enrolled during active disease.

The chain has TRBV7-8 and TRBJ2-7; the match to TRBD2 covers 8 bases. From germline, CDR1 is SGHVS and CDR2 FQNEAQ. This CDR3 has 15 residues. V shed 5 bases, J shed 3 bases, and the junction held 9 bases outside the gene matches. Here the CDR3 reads CASSPLRGGGYEQYF. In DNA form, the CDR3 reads TGTGCCAGCAGCCCCCTCCGGGGGGGCGGCTACGAGCAGTACTTC.

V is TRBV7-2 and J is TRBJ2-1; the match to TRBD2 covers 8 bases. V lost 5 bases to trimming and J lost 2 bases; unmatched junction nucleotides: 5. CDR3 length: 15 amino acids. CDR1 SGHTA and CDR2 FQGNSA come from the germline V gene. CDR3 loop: CASSITSGPYNEQFF. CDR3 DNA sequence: TGTGCCAGCAGCATTACTAGCGGACCCTACAATGAGCAGTTCTTC.

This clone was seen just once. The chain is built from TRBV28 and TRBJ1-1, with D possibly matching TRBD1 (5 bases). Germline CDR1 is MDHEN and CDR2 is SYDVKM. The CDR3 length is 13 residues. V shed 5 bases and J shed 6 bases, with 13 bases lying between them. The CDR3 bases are TGTGCCAGCAGTCACAGGAGCCGCCCTGAAGCTTTCTTT. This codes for CASSHRSRPEAFF.

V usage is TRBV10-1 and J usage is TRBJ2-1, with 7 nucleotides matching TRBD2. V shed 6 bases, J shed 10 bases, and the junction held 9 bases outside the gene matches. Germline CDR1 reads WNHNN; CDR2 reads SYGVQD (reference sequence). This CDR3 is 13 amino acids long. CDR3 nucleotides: TGCGCCAGCAGACTAGCGAGAAATACCGAGCAGTTCTTC. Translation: CASRLARNTEQFF.

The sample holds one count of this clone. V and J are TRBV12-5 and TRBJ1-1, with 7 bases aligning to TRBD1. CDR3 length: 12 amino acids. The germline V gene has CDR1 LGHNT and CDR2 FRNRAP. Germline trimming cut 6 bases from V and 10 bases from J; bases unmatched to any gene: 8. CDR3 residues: CASGRTGAIAFF. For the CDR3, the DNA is TGTGCTAGTGGACGTACAGGGGCTATAGCTTTCTTT.

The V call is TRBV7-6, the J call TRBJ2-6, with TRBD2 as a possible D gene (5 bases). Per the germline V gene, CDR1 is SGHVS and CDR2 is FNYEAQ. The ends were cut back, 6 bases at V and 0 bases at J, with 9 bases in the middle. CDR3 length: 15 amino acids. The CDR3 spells CASREGSSGANVLTF. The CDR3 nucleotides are TGTGCCAGCAGAGAGGGAAGCTCTGGGGCCAACGTCCTGACTTTC.